The rows below give T cell receptor beta chains drawn from one sample of a study of T cell repertoires in cytomegalovirus infection. Each CDR3 protein is one row after TCRdb ran MiXCR on the reads. Found here are about 360,000 distinct CDR3 sequences, 15% to 20% of them singletons; the top ten hold around 9.3%. Source material: PBMCs. All receptors derive from a human donor in good health (CMV status not recorded). Some clones in this sample may be carry-over from other donors' samples. The CDR3 runs from the conserved cysteine through the conserved F or W. A D gene is named only where the DNA matches it firmly. Expanded clones are given a class, and other clones once, few, many or no size at all.

-	TRBV5-1	few	TRBJ2-3	TGCGCCAGCAGCTTGGGCGGCCCAGGGGAGGATACGCAGTATTTT	CASSLGGPGEDTQYF
-	TRBV20-1	few	TRBJ2-7	TGCAGTGCTAGAGACGGCAGGGACTACGAGCAGTACTTC	CSARDGRDYEQYF
-	TRBV25-1	few	TRBJ2-2	TGTGCCAGCCGCCCCCTTCAGGGCACCGGGGAGCTGTTTTTT	CASRPLQGTGELFF
TRBD1	TRBV30	-	TRBJ1-1	TGTGCCTACTGGACAGGTGGACTCACTGAAGCTTTCTTT	CAYWTGGLTEAFF
TRBD1	TRBV20-1	-	TRBJ1-2	TGCAGTGCTAGTGCCAGGGGGTCCTATGGCTACACCTTC	CSASARGSYGYTF
-	TRBV7-2	many	TRBJ1-2	TGTGCCAGCAGCTTATATTATGGGGCGAGCTATGGCTACACCTTC	CASSLYYGASYGYTF
-	TRBV6-2/TRBV6-3	-	TRBJ2-7	TGTGCCAGCAGTTACTCGAATGACGCGTGGCGGGTATCCTCCTACGAGCAGTACTTC	CASSYSNDAWRVSSYEQYF
TRBD1	TRBV12-3/TRBV12-4	-	TRBJ1-2	TGTGCCAGCACCTTAACAGGGGGCGGGTATGGCTACACCTTC	CASTLTGGGYGYTF
TRBD2	TRBV7-2	many	TRBJ2-5	TGTGCCAGTAGGGATCTAGCGGGAGGTGGGGAGACCCAGTACTTC	CASRDLAGGGETQYF
TRBD1	TRBV2	many	TRBJ2-1	TGTGCCAGCAGCACCCGGGACAGGGCTGACAATGAGCAGTTCTTC	CASSTRDRADNEQFF
-	TRBV7-8	-	TRBJ2-2	TGTGCCAGCAGCTTGGTAGGGGAGGCCGGGGAGCTGTTTTTT	CASSLVGEAGELFF
-	TRBV12-3/TRBV12-4	few	TRBJ2-1	TGTGCCAGCAGTCCAGGCCCCATCAGGGAGCAGTTCTTC	CASSPGPIREQFF
TRBD2	TRBV11-2	-	TRBJ2-7	TGTGCCAGCAGTTCCCTTTTAGCGGGAGGCCCGTCCGAGCAGTACTTC	CASSSLLAGGPSEQYF
-	TRBV20-1	-	TRBJ1-5	TGCAGTGCTAGAGGACGCAGCGACCAGCCCCAGCATTTT	CSARGRSDQPQHF
-	TRBV2	few	TRBJ2-3	TGTGCCAGCAGTGAACAAGGACTCAAGTGGGATACGCAGTATTTT	CASSEQGLKWDTQYF
-	TRBV4-2	-	TRBJ2-3	TGTGCCAGCAGCCAAGATTGGTCTAAAGATACGCAGTATTTT	CASSQDWSKDTQYF
TRBD1	TRBV19	few	TRBJ1-1	TGTGCCAGTAGTATAGAAGGGGGGACAGGGGGCACTGAAGCTTTCTTT	CASSIEGGTGGTEAFF
-	TRBV29-1	-	TRBJ2-3	TGCAGCGCTATGACCGCGGGCACAGATACGCAGTATTTT	CSAMTAGTDTQYF
TRBD1	TRBV19	few	TRBJ1-2	TGTGCCAGTCTAGGGACAGTCGCTTCCCAGGCCCTCTATGGCTACACCTTC	CASLGTVASQALYGYTF
-	TRBV7-2	-	TRBJ2-5	TGTGCCAGCAGCCCCTCGGTTGTAAGGGAGACCCAGTACTTC	CASSPSVVRETQYF
-	TRBV7-2	-	TRBJ1-6	TGTGCCAGCAGCTTACGGACTGGGACCCCAACCTATAATTCACCCCTCCACTTT	CASSLRTGTPTYNSPLHF
-	TRBV13	-	TRBJ2-2	TGTGCCAGCAGCTTAAGGGCACCCGGGGAGCTGTTTTTT	CASSLRAPGELFF
-	TRBV12-3/TRBV12-4	many	TRBJ1-2	TGTGCCAGCAGCCCAACTCGGGTTCACTATGGCTACACCTTC	CASSPTRVHYGYTF
-	TRBV11-2	few	TRBJ2-7	TGTGCCAGCAGCCAAGCGGGTTTCTACGAGCAGTACTTC	CASSQAGFYEQYF
-	TRBV11-2	many	TRBJ2-1	TGTGCCAGCAGCTTACGGTGGGGGCCCGCCCCAAAGGAGCAGTTCTTC	CASSLRWGPAPKEQFF
TRBD1	TRBV12-3/TRBV12-4	-	TRBJ2-3	TGTGCCAGCAGTTTGACAGGGTATAGAGATACGCAGTATTTT	CASSLTGYRDTQYF
-	TRBV12-3/TRBV12-4	many	TRBJ1-2	TGTGCCAGCAGTTTCAACGACGACTATGGCTACACCTTC	CASSFNDDYGYTF
TRBD1	TRBV7-8	many	TRBJ1-2	TGTGCCAGCAGCTTATATTGGGACAGGCGACTGTATGGCTACACCTTC	CASSLYWDRRLYGYTF
-	TRBV19	-	TRBJ2-3	TGTGCCAGTAAGGAACTACATACGCAGTATTTT	CASKELHTQYF
-	TRBV7-2	many	TRBJ2-1	TGTGCCAGCAGCTTTACCGGGAGCCCCTCCTACAATGAGCAGTTCTTC	CASSFTGSPSYNEQFF
-	TRBV12-3/TRBV12-4	many	TRBJ2-5	TGTGCCAGCAGTAACCCCGGTCTGGCGGAGACAAAAGAGACCCAGTACTTC	CASSNPGLAETKETQYF
-	TRBV7-2	many	TRBJ2-2	TGTGCCAGCAGCTTATGGGTCACCGGGGAGCTGTTTTTT	CASSLWVTGELFF
-	TRBV7-2	few	TRBJ2-2	TGTGCCAGCAGTTGGACTGCGAACACCGGGGAGCTGTTTTTT	CASSWTANTGELFF
-	TRBV29-1	few	TRBJ1-2	TGCAGCGCAGGCGGTGGGACCTACTATGGCTACACCTTC	CSAGGGTYYGYTF
-	TRBV4-2	-	TRBJ2-5	TGTGCCAGCAGCCAAGATCCGGCAGGAGGAGAGACCCAGTACTTC	CASSQDPAGGETQYF
-	TRBV6-1	few	TRBJ1-2	TGTGCCAGCAGTGAAACGCCAGCCTATGGCTACACCTTC	CASSETPAYGYTF